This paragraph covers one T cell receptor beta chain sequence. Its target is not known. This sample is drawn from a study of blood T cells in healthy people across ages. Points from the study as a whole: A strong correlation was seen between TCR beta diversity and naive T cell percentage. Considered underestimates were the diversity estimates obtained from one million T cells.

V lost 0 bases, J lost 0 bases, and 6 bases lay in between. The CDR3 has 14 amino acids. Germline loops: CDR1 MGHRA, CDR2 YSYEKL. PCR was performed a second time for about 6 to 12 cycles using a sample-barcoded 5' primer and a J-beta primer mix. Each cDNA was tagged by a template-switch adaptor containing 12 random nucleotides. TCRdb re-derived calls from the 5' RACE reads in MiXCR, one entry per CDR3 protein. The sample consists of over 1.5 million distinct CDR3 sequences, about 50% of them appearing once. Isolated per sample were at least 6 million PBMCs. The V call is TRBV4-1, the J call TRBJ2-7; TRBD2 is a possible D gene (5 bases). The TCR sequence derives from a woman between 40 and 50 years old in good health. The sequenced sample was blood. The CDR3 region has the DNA TGCGCCAGCAGCCAAGACGCGGGCTCCTACGAGCAGTACTTC. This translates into CASSQDAGSYEQYF.